This T cell receptor (beta chain) was sequenced during a study of blood T cell repertoires in COVID-19. In its sample, this clone was seen a few times. V was clipped by 0 bases and J by 4 bases; unmatched bases: 5. This CDR3 spans 16 amino acids. The germline CDR1 and CDR2 sequences are MNHNY and SVGAGI (reference sequence). TCRdb's table, derived via immunoSEQ multiplex PCR, lists solely in-frame clones and lacks some. Of 150,000 to 200,000 clones listed, approximately 90% are singletons. This sequence was found in a woman in her twenties or thirties who had recovered from COVID-19. V gene TRBV6-6 combines with J gene TRBJ2-2; 7 bases line up with TRBD1. Sequenced sample: PBMCs or T cells enriched from blood (not recorded which). CDR3 loop: CASSYSRRQGTGELFF. DNA for the CDR3: TGTGCCAGCAGTTACTCACGGAGACAGGGCACCGGGGAGCTGTTTTTT.